Listed below are T cell receptor beta chains from one sample, sequenced in a study of shared clonotypes between healthy human individuals. Method: immunoSEQ multiplex PCR; TCRdb's copy keeps in-frame clones and lacks some. This table has millions of clones, around 94% appearing once. Sequencing input: naive CD4+ T cells sorted from blood. The source is a young man in good health. The CDR3 runs from the conserved cysteine through the conserved F or W. The order of the fields is V gene, J gene, clone size, D gene, CDR3 protein, CDR3 DNA. A D gene is named only where the DNA matches it firmly. Only some rows state a clone size, as once, few, many or a class for expanded clones.

V: TRBV5-5; J: TRBJ2-7; size: NA; D: TRBD1; CDR3: CASSLAFGTGGYEQYF; DNA: TGTGCCAGCAGCTTGGCCTTCGGCACAGGGGGCTACGAGCAGTACTTC
V: TRBV9; J: TRBJ2-2; size: NA; D: NA; CDR3: CASSVGYNQSRTGELFF; DNA: TGTGCCAGCAGCGTAGGTTACAACCAAAGCAGGACCGGGGAGCTGTTTTTT
V: TRBV4-1; J: TRBJ2-5; size: NA; D: NA; CDR3: CASSETAQGTQYF; DNA: TGCGCCAGCAGCGAAACGGCACAAGGGACCCAGTACTTC
V: TRBV2; J: TRBJ2-3; size: NA; D: TRBD2; CDR3: CASSSQAGGPDTQYF; DNA: TGTGCCAGCAGTTCCCAAGCGGGAGGTCCAGATACGCAGTATTTT
V: TRBV9; J: TRBJ2-7; size: once; D: TRBD2; CDR3: CASSVGLAGGEHEQYF; DNA: TGTGCCAGCAGCGTAGGGCTAGCGGGAGGGGAACACGAGCAGTACTTC
V: TRBV4-2; J: TRBJ1-6; size: NA; D: TRBD1; CDR3: CASSQDGQGPNSPLHF; DNA: TGTGCCAGCAGCCAAGATGGACAGGGCCCAAATTCACCCCTCCACTTT
V: TRBV2; J: TRBJ2-5; size: NA; D: NA; CDR3: CASSRGMGQGPQETQYF; DNA: TGTGCCAGCAGTAGAGGGATGGGCCAGGGTCCCCAAGAGACCCAGTACTTC
V: TRBV6-6; J: TRBJ2-1; size: NA; D: NA; CDR3: CASSDRTSLWRFF; DNA: TGTGCCAGCAGTGACCGAACTAGTCTCTGGCGGTTCTTC
V: TRBV11-1; J: TRBJ2-3; size: NA; D: NA; CDR3: CASSPQGHNTDTQYF; DNA: TGTGCCAGCTCACCTCAGGGTCACAACACAGATACGCAGTATTTT
V: TRBV28; J: TRBJ1-4; size: NA; D: NA; CDR3: CATRGPGSEKLFF; DNA: TGTGCCACCCGAGGGCCTGGGAGTGAAAAACTGTTTTTT
V: TRBV6-1; J: TRBJ2-7; size: NA; D: TRBD1; CDR3: CASSEDRGSYEQYF; DNA: TGTGCCAGCAGTGAGGACAGGGGGTCCTACGAGCAGTACTTC
V: TRBV5-1; J: TRBJ2-7; size: NA; D: TRBD1; CDR3: CASSLGGQGTYEQYF; DNA: TGCGCCAGCAGCTTGGGGGGACAGGGTACCTACGAGCAGTACTTC
V: TRBV5-1; J: TRBJ2-3; size: NA; D: TRBD1; CDR3: CASSPEGQGADTQYF; DNA: TGCGCCAGCAGCCCCGAGGGACAGGGGGCAGATACGCAGTATTTT
V: TRBV27; J: TRBJ1-5; size: NA; D: TRBD1; CDR3: CASSPRGLGGGTGDYSNQPQHF; DNA: TGTGCCAGCAGTCCCCGGGGCTTGGGCGGGGGGACAGGGGATTATAGCAATCAGCCCCAGCATTTT
V: TRBV7-3; J: TRBJ1-1; size: NA; D: TRBD1; CDR3: CASSPQGGLNTEAFF; DNA: TGTGCCAGCAGCCCGCAGGGGGGGTTGAACACTGAAGCTTTCTTT
V: TRBV19; J: TRBJ2-5; size: NA; D: TRBD2; CDR3: CASSYQRGEQETQYF; DNA: TGTGCCAGTAGTTACCAGCGGGGGGAACAAGAGACCCAGTACTTC
V: TRBV18; J: TRBJ1-2; size: NA; D: NA; CDR3: CASSPLPGDGYTF; DNA: TGTGCCAGCTCACCACTCCCGGGGGATGGCTACACCTTC
V: TRBV9; J: TRBJ2-3; size: NA; D: NA; CDR3: CASSVGPTFVADTQYF; DNA: TGTGCCAGCAGCGTAGGTCCTACTTTTGTGGCAGATACGCAGTATTTT
V: TRBV6-5; J: TRBJ2-7; size: NA; D: TRBD1; CDR3: CASSSRQGVHEQYF; DNA: TGTGCCAGCAGTAGCAGACAGGGGGTCCACGAGCAGTACTTC
V: TRBV2; J: TRBJ1-2; size: NA; D: NA; CDR3: CASSVEEGGEYGYTF; DNA: TGTGCCAGCAGTGTAGAAGAAGGGGGGGAGTATGGCTACACCTTC
V: TRBV6-6; J: TRBJ1-2; size: NA; D: NA; CDR3: CASRARQESYGYTF; DNA: TGTGCCAGCAGGGCCCGACAGGAATCCTATGGCTACACCTTC
V: TRBV7-9; J: TRBJ2-5; size: NA; D: TRBD2; CDR3: CASRSLAGGQETQYF; DNA: TGTGCCAGCAGGAGTCTAGCGGGGGGTCAAGAGACCCAGTACTTC
V: TRBV5-1; J: TRBJ2-1; size: NA; D: NA; CDR3: CASSSDSPLYNEQFF; DNA: TGCGCCAGCAGCTCGGACTCACCCCTCTACAATGAGCAGTTCTTC
V: TRBV28; J: TRBJ1-2; size: NA; D: NA; CDR3: CASSGGRIGAYGYTF; DNA: TGTGCCAGCTCCGGCGGCAGGATAGGGGCGTATGGCTACACCTTC
V: TRBV19; J: TRBJ2-1; size: NA; D: NA; CDR3: CASSLFGSAFRNEQFF; DNA: TGTGCCAGTAGTCTGTTTGGAAGCGCCTTTAGAAATGAGCAGTTCTTC
V: TRBV19; J: TRBJ2-5; size: NA; D: TRBD1; CDR3: CASSRGQGGQETQYF; DNA: TGTGCCAGTTCACGGGGACAGGGGGGACAAGAGACCCAGTACTTC
V: TRBV6-1; J: TRBJ2-1; size: NA; D: TRBD2; CDR3: CASSEAAGVQFF; DNA: TGTGCCAGCAGTGAAGCCGCGGGAGTGCAATTCTTC
V: TRBV20-1; J: TRBJ1-2; size: NA; D: NA; CDR3: CSARTGPAFTF; DNA: TGCAGTGCTAGGACCGGACCGGCCTTCACCTTC
V: TRBV30; J: TRBJ2-6; size: NA; D: NA; CDR3: CAWSVIRETNTGANVLTF; DNA: TGTGCCTGGAGTGTGATCCGGGAAACTAACACTGGGGCCAACGTCCTGACTTTC
V: TRBV6-5; J: TRBJ2-7; size: NA; D: NA; CDR3: CASSTTPQRGYEQYF; DNA: TGTGCCAGCAGTACGACACCCCAACGGGGGTACGAGCAGTACTTC
V: TRBV5-5; J: TRBJ2-5; size: once; D: TRBD1; CDR3: CASYPGQRIQETQYF; DNA: TGTGCCAGCTATCCGGGACAGCGAATCCAAGAGACCCAGTACTTC
V: TRBV5-4; J: TRBJ2-5; size: NA; D: NA; CDR3: CASSLLVGETQYF; DNA: TGTGCCAGCAGCTTGTTAGTGGGGGAGACCCAGTACTTC
V: TRBV4-2; J: TRBJ2-3; size: NA; D: NA; CDR3: CASSQGTTGGGTDTQYF; DNA: TGTGCCAGCAGCCAAGGGACTACCGGAGGGGGCACAGATACGCAGTATTTT
V: TRBV27; J: TRBJ1-5; size: NA; D: NA; CDR3: CASSLGRGDQPQHF; DNA: TGTGCCAGCAGTTTAGGGCGGGGGGATCAGCCCCAGCATTTT
V: TRBV5-4; J: TRBJ1-2; size: NA; D: NA; CDR3: CASSNMGGYTF; DNA: TGTGCCAGCAGCAACATGGGGGGCTACACCTTC
V: TRBV30; J: TRBJ1-5; size: NA; D: TRBD1; CDR3: CAWSVGTGGQPQHF; DNA: TGTGCCTGGAGTGTAGGGACAGGGGGCCAGCCCCAGCATTTT
V: TRBV6-5; J: TRBJ1-5; size: NA; D: NA; CDR3: CASSRRDSNQPQHF; DNA: TGTGCCAGCAGCCGACGGGATAGCAATCAGCCCCAGCATTTT
V: TRBV2; J: TRBJ1-1; size: NA; D: NA; CDR3: CASSEGGEWRAFF; DNA: TGTGCCAGCAGTGAAGGTGGGGAGTGGAGAGCTTTCTTT
V: TRBV5-1; J: TRBJ1-2; size: NA; D: TRBD1; CDR3: CASSPGTVVGYTF; DNA: TGCGCCAGCAGCCCGGGGACAGTTGTTGGCTACACCTTC
V: TRBV20-1; J: TRBJ2-7; size: NA; D: NA; CDR3: CSAGDFYEQYF; DNA: TGCAGTGCTGGGGACTTCTACGAGCAGTACTTC
V: TRBV14; J: TRBJ2-7; size: NA; D: NA; CDR3: CASSQAGLGEQYF; DNA: TGTGCCAGCAGCCAAGCTGGCCTTGGCGAGCAGTACTTC